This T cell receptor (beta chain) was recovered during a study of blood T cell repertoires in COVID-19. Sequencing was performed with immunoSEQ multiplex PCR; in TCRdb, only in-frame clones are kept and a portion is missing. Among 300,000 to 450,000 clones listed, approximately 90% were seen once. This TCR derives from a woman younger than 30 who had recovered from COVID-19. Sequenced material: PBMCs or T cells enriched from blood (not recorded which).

CDR3 sequence reads: CASSLPRDSSNTEAFF. The CDR3 nucleotides read TGCGCCAGCAGCTTGCCTCGGGACAGCTCGAACACTGAAGCTTTCTTT. The chain employs TRBV5-1 and TRBJ1-1, with TRBD1 identical over 7 bases. The germline V gene encodes CDR1 SGHRS and CDR2 YFSETQ. The J segment lost 1 base and the V segment lost 1 base, leaving 7 bases of the junction unmatched. CDR3 size: 16 residues. The full variable domain, in which reference TRBV5-1 and TRBJ1-1 provide the parts outside the CDR3, is KAGVTQTPRYLIKTRGQQVTLSCSPISGHRSVSWYQQTPGQGLQFLFEYFSETQRNKGNFPGRFSGRQFSNSRSEMNVSTLELGDSALYLCASSLPRDSSNTEAFFGQGTRLTVV.